This TCR beta chain was sequenced in a study of T cell responses to AZD1222 COVID-19 vaccine. Whole-study results and caveats: Receipt of two AZD1222 doses was followed by a rise in Spike-specific TCR breadth and depth. Regions 160-218 and 743-854 held dominance among vaccine-associated CD4 TCRs, which spanned spike.

The CDR3 covers 12 residues. V lost 11 bases and J 1 base, leaving 11 bases between the germline ends. The germline V gene encodes CDR1 SNHLY and CDR2 FYNNEI. A note on this clone: The antigen is undetermined.

Data came from immunoSEQ multiplex PCR; TCRdb stores just in-frame clones and leaves some out. The sample includes roughly 150,000 clones, under 95% of them seen just once. The gene calls are TRBV2 and TRBJ1-1; D remains unclear. The sample here was peripheral blood, taken 28 days after the second AZD1222 dose. This sequence was found in an adult who received the AZD1222 COVID-19 vaccine. This CDR3 reads CAQGSGNTEAFF. CDR3 sequence (DNA): TGTGCCCAAGGGAGTGGGAACACTGAAGCTTTCTTT.